The 21 T cell receptor beta chains below all came from one sample that was sequenced in a study of blood T cell repertoires in COVID-19. Generated by immunoSEQ multiplex PCR, the TCRdb table keeps only in-frame clones and is missing some. Among 200,000 to 250,000 clones, approximately 84% were seen once, and the ten largest hold approximately 1.9%. Sequencing was performed on peripheral blood. These receptors were collected from a woman of 80 years or more with acute or convalescent COVID-19.

The chain uses TRBV5-1 and TRBJ1-1, with a weak D call TRBD1 (6 bases). CDR3 length: 14 residues. Looked up from germline, CDR1 is SGHRS and CDR2 is YFSETQ. V was cut by 2 bases and J by 1 base, with 9 bases left in between. The DNA for the CDR3 is TGCGCCAGCAGCTTCCAACAGGGGAACACTGAAGCTTTCTTT. As protein: CASSFQQGNTEAFF.

This chain connects TRBV2 to TRBJ2-3; perhaps TRBD2 as D (5 bases). The CDR3 spans 14 residues. Looked up from germline, CDR1 is SNHLY and CDR2 is FYNNEI. V was pared by 6 bases and J by 0 bases, with 10 bases between. CDR3 in amino acids: CASSPAASTDTQYF. DNA of the CDR3: TGTGCCAGCAGCCCAGCGGCGAGCACAGATACGCAGTATTTT.

The chain employs TRBV6-2 or TRBV6-3 and TRBJ2-7; 16 nucleotides align to TRBD2. The CDR3 loop spans 17 amino acids. In germline, CDR1 is MNHEY, CDR2 SVGEGT. After removal of 6 bases from V and 0 bases from J, the junction contained 5 bases not matched to a gene. This CDR3 reads CASSPGLAGGGSYEQYF. CDR3 DNA sequence: TGTGCCAGCAGCCCGGGACTAGCGGGGGGGGGCTCCTACGAGCAGTACTTC.

The V call is TRBV7-9, the J call TRBJ2-1, with TRBD2 matching 7 bases. The CDR3 has 14 residues. Germline loops: CDR1 SEHNR, CDR2 FQNEAQ (reference sequence). The trim removed 3 bases at V and 1 base at J, leaving 0 bases unmatched. The CDR3 DNA reads TGTGCCAGCAGCTTGGGACTATCCTACAATGAGCAGTTCTTC. It is translated as CASSLGLSYNEQFF. The full variable domain, in which reference TRBV7-9 and TRBJ2-1 provide the parts outside the CDR3, is DTGVSQNPRHKITKRGQNVTFRCDPISEHNRLYWYRQTLGQGPEFLTYFQNEAQLEKSRLLSDRFSAERPKGSFSTLEIQRTEQGDSAMYLCASSLGLSYNEQFFGPGTRLTVL.

This clone was counted a few times. V and J are TRBV5-1 and TRBJ1-2; TRBD1 might be the D (6 bases). The CDR3 is 17 amino acids. The germline V and J ends were trimmed by 2 bases and 8 bases, with 25 bases remaining between them. Germline CDR1 is SGHRS and CDR2 is YFSETQ. The DNA of the CDR3 is TGCGCCAGCAGCTTTCTTCCAGACCCGGGGGGCGCGTGGGGCTACACCTTC. As protein: CASSFLPDPGGAWGYTF. The complete variable domain, with remaining parts taken from reference TRBV5-1 and TRBJ1-2, reads KAGVTQTPRYLIKTRGQQVTLSCSPISGHRSVSWYQQTPGQGLQFLFEYFSETQRNKGNFPGRFSGRQFSNSRSEMNVSTLELGDSALYLCASSFLPDPGGAWGYTFGSGTRLTVV.

This clone showed up just once. The chain links TRBV30 to TRBJ1-3, with 10 bases matching TRBD1. Germline trimming cut 2 bases from V and 4 bases from J; bases unmatched to any gene: 8. The CDR3 runs to 16 residues. The germline gives CDR1 GTSNPN, CDR2 SVGIG (reference sequence). The CDR3 protein is CAWSSPGQGSGNTIYF. The CDR3, as DNA: TGTGCCTGGAGTTCTCCGGGACAGGGGTCCGGAAACACCATATATTTT.

The chain carries TRBV5-5 and TRBJ1-5; TRBD1 matches at 8 bases. V was clipped by 4 bases and J by 5 bases; unmatched bases: 2. The CDR3 is made up of 13 amino acids. Per the germline V gene, CDR1 is SGHKS and CDR2 is YYEKEE (reference sequence). DNA of the CDR3: TGTGCCAGCAGCCCACAGGGGGATCAGCCCCAGCATTTT. Translation gives CASSPQGDQPQHF.

The chain recombines TRBV19 with TRBJ2-3; D is perhaps TRBD2 (6 bases). The germline V and J ends were trimmed by 7 bases and 0 bases, with 14 bases remaining between them. Germline values: CDR1 LNHDA, CDR2 SQIVND (reference sequence). This CDR3 has 15 amino acids. This CDR3 reads CASTPRAGSTDTQYF. Here the CDR3 DNA reads TGTGCCAGTACCCCGAGAGCGGGTAGCACAGATACGCAGTATTTT.

This clone appeared once. The V call is TRBV3-1 (or the pseudogene TRBV3-2), the J call TRBJ1-3, with 10 bases matching TRBD1. The germline V gene has CDR1 LGHDT and CDR2 YNNKEL (reference sequence). The CDR3 extends over 19 amino acids. The J segment lost 0 bases and the V segment lost 1 base, leaving 9 bases of the junction unmatched. DNA for the CDR3: TGTGCCAGCAGCCAAGGGCGGGGACAGGGGAGATACTCTGGAAACACCATATATTTT. It is translated as CASSQGRGQGRYSGNTIYF.

This clone was recorded a few times. This chain joins TRBV6-5 and TRBJ1-5, with a tentative D call TRBD1 (6 bases). From germline, CDR1 is MNHEY and CDR2 SVGAGI. V was pared by 6 bases and J by 4 bases, with 16 bases between. The CDR3 totals 15 residues. CDR3 loop: CASRTLSGENQPQHF. The CDR3 DNA follows: TGTGCCAGCAGGACCTTGTCAGGGGAGAATCAGCCCCAGCATTTT.

The CDR3 sequence: CATSGQGYEQFF. The CDR3 coding sequence is TGTGCCACCAGTGGACAGGGCTATGAGCAGTTCTTC. The chain joins TRBV24-1 to TRBJ2-1; 7 nucleotides match TRBD1. The CDR3 is 12 amino acids. Germline V gene lookup returns CDR1 KGHDR and CDR2 SFDVKD. The V segment lost 5 bases and the J segment 8 bases; nucleotides outside the gene matches: 2.

The chain links TRBV28 to TRBJ2-1; 7 nucleotides agree with TRBD2. The CDR3 sequence is 16 residues long. V dropped 5 bases and J dropped 4; count of bases not matched to a gene: 11. Germline assignment: CDR1 MDHEN and CDR2 SYDVKM. CDR3 DNA: TGTGCCAGCAGTGGTCGCCGGGCTAGCGGATACAATGAGCAGTTCTTC. Its translation: CASSGRRASGYNEQFF.

The V gene is TRBV4-2, the J gene TRBJ1-5, with unresolved D. The germline CDR1 and CDR2 sequences are LGHNA and YNFKEQ. The CDR3 totals 13 residues. Between the trimmed V and J ends, which lost 0 bases and 9 bases, there was a span of 9 bases. The CDR3 is CASSQDAGAPQHF. The CDR3 coding sequence is TGTGCCAGCAGCCAAGACGCCGGTGCGCCCCAGCATTTT.

This chain connects TRBV7-2 to TRBJ2-1, with TRBD1 identical over 8 bases. The CDR3 runs to 16 residues. In germline, CDR1 is SGHTA, CDR2 FQGNSA. After removal of 5 bases from V and 2 bases from J, the junction contained 8 bases not matched to a gene. CDR3 region: CASSPDRDPTYNEQFF. The CDR3, as DNA: TGTGCCAGCAGCCCGGACAGGGATCCCACCTACAATGAGCAGTTCTTC.

The rearrangement joins TRBV28 to TRBJ2-2; 7 positions agree with TRBD1. From germline, CDR1 is MDHEN and CDR2 SYDVKM. The CDR3 extends over 14 amino acids. Germline trimming cut 6 bases from V and 5 bases from J; bases unmatched to any gene: 6. CDR3 protein: CASRQGFRTGELFF. CDR3 in DNA: TGTGCCAGCAGACAGGGGTTCAGGACCGGGGAGCTGTTTTTT. Drawing the rest from reference TRBV28 and TRBJ2-2, the complete variable domain is DVKVTQSSRYLVKRTGEKVFLECVQDMDHENMFWYRQDPGLGLRLIYFSYDVKMKEKGDIPEGYSVSREKKERFSLILESASTNQTSMYLCASRQGFRTGELFFGEGSRLTVL.

This clone was seen a single time. The chain uses TRBV7-8 and TRBJ2-6, with D tentatively TRBD2 (6 bases). This CDR3 comprises 16 residues. CDR1 SGHVS and CDR2 FQNEAQ come from the germline V gene. V shed 2 bases and J shed 3 bases, with 11 bases lying between them. The CDR3 nucleotides read TGTGCCAGCAGCTTATGGGACTCGAGTGGGGCCAACGTCCTGACTTTC. It translates to CASSLWDSSGANVLTF.

The V call is TRBV5-1, the J call TRBJ1-4; 9 bases map to TRBD1. The CDR3 is 14 amino acids. Germline V CDR1 and CDR2: SGHRS, YFSETQ. The V and J ends lost 4 bases and 8 bases, in that order; junction bases with no gene match: 6. CDR3 DNA sequence: TGCGCCAGCAGCCTAGGACAGGGGCCAGAAAAACTGTTTTTT. This sequence encodes CASSLGQGPEKLFF.

This clone was observed a handful of times. CDR3 residues: CSADRPSKSKDYGYTF. The CDR3 bases are TGCAGCGCTGACAGGCCCAGCAAATCCAAGGACTATGGCTACACCTTC. This sequence joins TRBV29-1 and TRBJ1-2; D is perhaps TRBD1 (6 bases). Per germline, CDR1 SQVTM and CDR2 ANQGSEA. This CDR3 spans 16 amino acids. V was clipped by 7 bases and J by 3 bases, with 24 bases between them. Full variable domain (missing parts from reference TRBV29-1 and TRBJ1-2): SAVISQKPSRDICQRGTSLTIQCQVDSQVTMMFWYRQQPGQSLTLIATANQGSEATYESGFVIDKFPISRPNLTFSTLTVSNMSPEDSSIYLCSADRPSKSKDYGYTFGSGTRLTVV.

This clone was detected only a few times. The chain employs TRBV15 and TRBJ2-2; unclear D gene. V was shortened by 1 base and J by 1 base, with 7 bases between the two germline ends. The CDR3 consists of 15 residues. CDR1 and CDR2 from the germline V gene are LNHNV and YYDKDF (reference sequence). The CDR3 here is CATSRAGKNTGELFF. In DNA, the CDR3 is TGTGCCACCAGCAGAGCAGGAAAGAACACCGGGGAGCTGTTTTTT.

This sequence joins TRBV30 and TRBJ1-1; unclear D gene. The CDR3 length is 11 residues. V lost 3 bases, J lost 4 bases, and 6 bases lay in between. Germline loops: CDR1 GTSNPN, CDR2 SVGIG (reference sequence). The DNA for the CDR3 is TGTGCCTGGAGGGTCGGCACTGAAGCTTTCTTT. It specifies CAWRVGTEAFF.

The rearrangement links TRBV4-2 to TRBJ2-7; the match to TRBD2 covers 7 bases. Per the germline V gene, CDR1 is LGHNA and CDR2 is YNFKEQ. There are 14 residues in the CDR3. The J segment lost 3 bases and the V segment lost 1 base, leaving 3 bases of the junction unmatched. The CDR3 DNA reads as TGTGCCAGCAGCCAAGGACGGGGGGTCTACGAGCAGTACTTC. Its protein product is CASSQGRGVYEQYF.